This T cell receptor beta chain derives from a study of T cells after yellow fever vaccination. The CDR3 contains 19 residues. Germline V lookup: CDR1 MNHNS, CDR2 SASEGT. TCRdb analysed the 5' RACE reads with MiXCR anew, one entry per CDR3 protein. This sample has hundreds of thousands of distinct CDR3 sequences, with less than 15% found just once. There are a few counts of this clonotype. At one boundary the junction diverges from the germline segment, which might be a read error. The sequence derives from a man between 25 and 39 years old who received the YFV17D yellow fever vaccine. The gene calls are TRBV6-1 and TRBJ2-1; D may be TRBD2 (5 bases). The specimen comprised PBMCs, sampled on the day of the yellow fever booster vaccination. CDR3 sequence reads: CASSQAAFRVETLYNEQFF. The CDR3 bases are TGTGCCAGCAGTCAAGCGGCGTTTAGAGTAGAGACCCTATACAATGAGCAGTTCTTC.